The present entry profiles one T cell receptor beta chain with its context. Its antigen is unknown. The input lacks base qualities; no much larger clone sits a single base away. V lost 0 bases and J lost 6 bases; the stretch between them is 14 bases long. From a lookup of the germline V gene, CDR1 and CDR2 are LGHNA and YNFKEQ. There are 15 amino acids in the CDR3, from cysteine to phenylalanine inclusive. Only the CDR3 DNA stays, 45 bases, in frame from base 1. The source of the sample is a study of T cells in tuberculosis (dated by TCRdb to the late 2010s). General notes on the study: The study combined CD1B tetramers and high-throughput TCR immunosequencing to characterize T cells specific for the mycobacterial lipid antigen glucose monomycolate (GMM). In a South African clinical cohort, IGRA-negative adolescents, IGRA-positive adolescents with latent tuberculosis and adults with active tuberculosis were compared, with 10 to 11 people in each group. PBMC from active tuberculosis patients were archived either before standard anti-tuberculosis treatment began or within 7 days of its start.

The immunoSEQ multiplex PCR assay was used to generate TCR libraries, with TCR-beta and/or TCR-alpha/delta assays applied to each sample. Amplified TCR libraries were sequenced on the Illumina high-throughput platform. The paper's processing steps were these. Clustering and dimensionality reduction were performed using pairwise TCRdist distances among GMM-specific receptors from ex vivo sorted or in vitro expanded T cells. Each clinical repertoire was scored by mean NN-distance, the average TCRdist to the nearest 10% of tetramer-positive reference sequences. GEM TCR motif frequency was calculated as the fraction of unique TCRs that matched known GEM sequences by V/J usage and CDR3 length. Linear discriminant analysis with leave-one-out cross-validation, implemented in scikit-learn, was used to classify active tuberculosis. Not all clones reach the TCRdb copy of this immuneACCESS table, which keeps in-frame sequences only. Checked studies attribute under half of the gap to unresolved V genes and leave the rest unexplained. V and J calls plus clone size are reproduced from that table; the DNA served to infer D and trimming. This sample gives some 34,000 clones in total; about 85% of them show up just once. In total, the top ten clones hold roughly 5.7% of the sample.

Sample time point, as interpreted from the label and publication: new active TB diagnosis, blood taken before or within 7 days of starting treatment. Patients with active tuberculosis were defined as newly diagnosed, HIV-seronegative South African adults aged 18 years or older. Confirmation of active tuberculosis was obtained by positive sputum smear microscopy and/or positive M. tuberculosis culture. Unsorted cryopreserved PBMC were immunosequenced, covering on average about 96,000 T cells per clinical donor. The full study reports these points: Active tuberculosis TCR-alpha repertoires showed smaller mean NN-distances to GMM-specific TCRs than IGRA-negative controls, suggesting clonal expansion of these TCRs. Shorter CDR3-alpha lengths in active tuberculosis patients partly drove the smaller NN-distances, and the TCR-beta difference was not statistically significant. Which clinical samples got chosen depended on the availability of cryopreserved specimens, and the active tuberculosis cases were adults, whereas the controls were adolescents. A classifier using the diverse GMM-specific repertoire reached 87% accuracy (AUROC 0.9 to 0.95), compared with over 60% accuracy using GEM motif frequencies.

The sequence was collected from an adult with tuberculosis. Sequences were derived from PBMCs, sampled at tuberculosis diagnosis. This receptor chain uses TRBV4-2 and TRBJ2-5; a confident D gene designation cannot be given. The CDR3 reads as follows: CASSQEAPALKTQYF. Read as DNA, the sequence is TGTGCCAGCAGCCAAGAAGCCCCCGCGTTGAAGACCCAGTACTTC.